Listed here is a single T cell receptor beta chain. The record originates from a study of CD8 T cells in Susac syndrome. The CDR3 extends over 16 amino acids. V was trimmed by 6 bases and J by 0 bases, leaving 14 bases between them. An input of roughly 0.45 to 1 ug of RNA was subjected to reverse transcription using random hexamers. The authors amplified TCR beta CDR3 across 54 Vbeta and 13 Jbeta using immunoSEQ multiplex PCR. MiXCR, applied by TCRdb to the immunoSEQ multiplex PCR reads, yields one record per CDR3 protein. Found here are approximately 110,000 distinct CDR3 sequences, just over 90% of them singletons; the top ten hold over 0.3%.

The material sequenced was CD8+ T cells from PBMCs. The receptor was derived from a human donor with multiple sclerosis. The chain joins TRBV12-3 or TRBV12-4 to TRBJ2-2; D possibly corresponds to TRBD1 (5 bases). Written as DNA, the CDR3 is TGTGCCAGCAGCCCCTGGACACCGGCGAACACCGGGGAGCTGTTTTTT. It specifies CASSPWTPANTGELFF.